This T cell receptor (beta chain) originates from a study of blood T cells in healthy people across ages. Study-wide points: In older individuals, TCR beta diversity per million T cells was lower, falling roughly linearly with age.

Unmatched junction bases numbered 14, after V lost 6 bases and J lost 0 bases. Germline CDR1 is MNHEY and CDR2 is SVGAGI. This CDR3 comprises 17 residues. Alongside a J-beta primer mix, a sample-barcoded 5' primer served in a second PCR lasting roughly 7 to 11 cycles. Each CDR3 protein is one row after TCRdb ran MiXCR on the 5' RACE reads. The table has 650,000 or so distinct CDR3 sequences, roughly half seen once. This clonotype appeared many times. As yet, its antigen is unknown. Each donor's blood draw was ten milliliters of peripheral blood. Sequenced input: blood. The receptor was isolated from a woman older than 75 in good health. The rearrangement uses TRBV6-5 and TRBJ2-7, with 7 bases aligning to TRBD2. The CDR3 protein is CASSLTQTSWSSYEQYF. Here the CDR3 DNA reads TGTGCCAGCAGCCTAACCCAGACTAGCTGGAGCTCCTACGAGCAGTACTTC.